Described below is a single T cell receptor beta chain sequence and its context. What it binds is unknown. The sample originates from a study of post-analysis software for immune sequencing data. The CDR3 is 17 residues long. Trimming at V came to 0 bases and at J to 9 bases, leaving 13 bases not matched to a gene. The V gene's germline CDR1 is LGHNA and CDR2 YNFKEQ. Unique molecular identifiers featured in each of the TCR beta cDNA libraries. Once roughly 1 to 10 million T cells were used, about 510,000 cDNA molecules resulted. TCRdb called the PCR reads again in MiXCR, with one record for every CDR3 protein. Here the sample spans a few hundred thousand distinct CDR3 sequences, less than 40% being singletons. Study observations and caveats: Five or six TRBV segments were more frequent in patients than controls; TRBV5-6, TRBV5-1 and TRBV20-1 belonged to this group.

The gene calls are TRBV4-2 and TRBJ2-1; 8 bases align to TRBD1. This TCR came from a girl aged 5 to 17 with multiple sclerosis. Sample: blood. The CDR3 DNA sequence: TGTGCCAGCAGCCAAGATGGAGGCGGGACAGGAAGCAGTGAGCAGTTCTTC. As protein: CASSQDGGGTGSSEQFF.